Following are 31 T cell receptor beta chains from one sample sequenced in a study of T cell responses to AZD1222 COVID-19 vaccine. TCRdb's copy holds only in-frame clones and misses some; the assay was immunoSEQ multiplex PCR. Of about 110,000 clones detected, around 88% appear once; the ten largest clones hold under 6.5%. Here the sequenced sample was peripheral blood, taken on day 0 of AZD1222 vaccination. These receptors were obtained from an adult in good health.

The chain joins TRBV18 to TRBJ2-3; D might be TRBD1 (5 bases). CDR3 length: 16 residues. Germline V gene sequence: CDR1 KGHSH, CDR2 LQKENI. Trimming shortened V by 3 bases and J by 6 bases, and 19 bases separated the two germline ends. CDR3 sequence (DNA): TGTGCCAGCTCACCCCGTGTCCTTTCAGGGTCCGATACGCAGTATTTT. It is translated as CASSPRVLSGSDTQYF.

The chain recombines TRBV12-3 or TRBV12-4 with TRBJ1-4; a weak D match, TRBD1 (6 bases). The CDR3 runs to 13 residues. Trimming took off 3 bases at V and 6 bases at J, with 8 bases between the two ends. CDR3 coding DNA: TGTGCCAGCAGTTTGGCAGGGGATGAAAAACTGTTTTTT. Its protein is CASSLAGDEKLFF.

The rearrangement links TRBV28 to TRBJ1-5, with TRBD1 as a possible D gene (5 bases). Germline values: CDR1 MDHEN, CDR2 SYDVKM. V gave up 2 bases and J gave up 3 bases, with 11 bases separating them. There are 15 residues in the CDR3. The CDR3 region is CASSLVGAPNQPQHF. As DNA, the CDR3 is TGTGCCAGCAGTTTAGTAGGGGCTCCCAATCAGCCCCAGCATTTT.

V is TRBV27 and J is TRBJ1-1; tentatively, D is TRBD1 (5 bases). CDR1 and CDR2 from the germline V gene are MNHEY and SMNVEV (reference sequence). This CDR3 region has 17 residues. With 2 bases removed from V and 6 bases from J, the gap between germline ends came to 22 bases. In nucleotides, the CDR3 is TGTGCCAGCAGTTTAAGGAGCCTCAGGGATGGGAGCGCTGAAGCTTTCTTT. Amino acids: CASSLRSLRDGSAEAFF.

This rearrangement joins TRBV7-9 to TRBJ1-5; D gene uncertain. V gave up 5 bases and J gave up 7 bases, with 15 bases separating them. The CDR3 runs 14 residues. CDR1 and CDR2 from the germline V gene are SEHNR and FQNEAQ (reference sequence). The CDR3 sequence is CASSPEYFAQPQHF. CDR3 bases: TGTGCCAGCAGCCCGGAGTATTTTGCCCAGCCCCAGCATTTT.

The rearrangement joins TRBV6-1 to TRBJ2-7; D gene uncertain. V was pared by 1 base and J by 0 bases, with 10 bases between. Germline CDR1 is MNHNS and CDR2 is SASEGT. There are 15 residues in the CDR3. The CDR3 sequence is CASSEVAQISYEQYF. The CDR3 DNA sequence: TGTGCCAGCAGTGAAGTGGCCCAGATCTCCTACGAGCAGTACTTC.

The rearrangement joins TRBV9 to TRBJ2-1, with D possibly called TRBD1 or TRBD2 (5 bases each). Trimming stripped 4 bases from V and 9 bases from J, with 23 bases between. CDR1 is SGDLS and CDR2 is YYNGEE in the germline V gene. This CDR3 has 16 residues. CDR3 loop: CASSSRPGREGGEQFF. CDR3 sequence (DNA): TGTGCCAGCAGCAGTAGGCCGGGACGAGAGGGTGGTGAGCAGTTCTTC. Full variable domain (remainder filled in from reference TRBV9 and TRBJ2-1): DSGVTQTPKHLITATGQRVTLRCSPRSGDLSVYWYQQSLDQGLQFLIQYYNGEERAKGNILERFSAQQFPDLHSELNLSSLELGDSALYFCASSSRPGREGGEQFFGPGTRLTVL.

The chain employs TRBV20-1 and TRBJ2-4; D is ambiguous. The CDR3 runs 12 residues. Trimming took off 3 bases at V and 12 bases at J, with 15 bases between the two ends. CDR1 is DFQATT and CDR2 is SNEGSKA in the germline V gene (reference sequence). The CDR3 here is CSASSSSLGQYF. The CDR3 coding sequence is TGCAGTGCTAGTAGTAGCTCCCTAGGTCAGTACTTC.

V usage is TRBV6-2 or TRBV6-3 and J usage is TRBJ1-2; TRBD1 is a possible D gene (5 bases). Trimming took off 5 bases at V and 2 bases at J, with 12 bases between the two ends. Germline assignment: CDR1 MNHEY and CDR2 SVGEGT. CDR3 length: 14 residues. The chain's CDR3 is CASSPVGANYGYTF. In DNA form, the CDR3 reads TGTGCCAGCAGTCCCGTCGGGGCCAACTATGGCTACACCTTC.

The genes are TRBV11-2 and TRBJ1-6; 8 nucleotides align to TRBD1. Per the germline V gene, CDR1 is SGHAT and CDR2 is FQNNGV. The J segment lost 8 bases and the V segment lost 5 bases, leaving 8 bases of the junction unmatched. This CDR3 comprises 15 residues. The chain's CDR3 is CASSPRQGLDSPLHF. The CDR3, as DNA: TGTGCCAGCAGCCCTCGACAGGGGTTGGATTCACCCCTCCACTTT. The full variable domain, rest sourced from reference TRBV11-2 and TRBJ1-6, is EAGVAQSPRYKIIEKRQSVAFWCNPISGHATLYWYQQILGQGPKLLIQFQNNGVVDDSQLPKDRFSAERLKGVDSTLKIQPAKLEDSAVYLCASSPRQGLDSPLHFGNGTRLTVT.

V and J are TRBV7-2 and TRBJ2-7; 7 bases agree with TRBD2. Germline values: CDR1 SGHTA, CDR2 FQGNSA. The V gene end was trimmed by 3 bases and the J gene end by 7 bases; junction bases not matched to a gene: 12. The CDR3 runs 15 residues. CDR3 sequence reads: CASSFSFMASGEQYF. Written as DNA, the CDR3 is TGTGCCAGCAGCTTTAGTTTCATGGCTAGCGGAGAGCAGTACTTC.

The rearrangement uses TRBV9 and TRBJ1-1; D is undetermined. CDR1 is SGDLS, CDR2 YYNGEE, per germline. The CDR3 has 14 residues. Deletions cut 6 bases from V and 1 base from J, with 13 bases between. This chain's CDR3 is CASNSDGQNTEAFF. The CDR3 coding sequence is TGTGCCAGCAACAGTGACGGGCAGAACACTGAAGCTTTCTTT.

V usage is TRBV6-5 and J usage is TRBJ2-2; D gene ambiguous. V shed 4 bases and J shed 4 bases, with 13 bases lying between them. The CDR3 contains 15 residues. In germline, CDR1 is MNHEY, CDR2 SVGAGI. Written as DNA, the CDR3 is TGTGCCAGCAGTTTGTTTCAAGCGATCACCGGGGAGCTGTTTTTT. Translating gives CASSLFQAITGELFF.

The chain carries TRBV18 and TRBJ1-2; 8 bases match TRBD1. The CDR3 contains 14 residues. Trimming removed 2 bases from V and 5 bases from J; junction bases left unmatched: 4. The germline V gene encodes CDR1 KGHSH and CDR2 LQKENI. This chain's CDR3 is CASSPGGQVYGYTF. The CDR3 nucleotides read TGTGCCAGCTCACCAGGGGGACAGGTTTATGGCTACACCTTC.

This sequence joins TRBV24-1 and TRBJ1-2, with a weak D call TRBD1 (5 bases). Germline V lookup: CDR1 KGHDR, CDR2 SFDVKD. The V end was cut by 1 base, the J end by 6 bases, with 8 bases between. This CDR3 spans 13 amino acids. CDR3 DNA sequence: TGTGCCACCAGTGATTTTGGGGGTAATGGCTACACCTTC. As protein: CATSDFGGNGYTF.

This chain uses TRBV14 with TRBJ2-5; D gene uncertain. Germline V gene lookup returns CDR1 SGHDN and CDR2 FVKESK. The V end lost 1 base, the J end lost 5 bases, and 5 bases lay between the germline ends. This CDR3 has 12 amino acids. The CDR3 bases are TGTGCCAGCAGCCAAGGGGCGGAGACCCAGTACTTC. Its translation: CASSQGAETQYF.

The chain joins TRBV13 to TRBJ2-7; D not certain. Between the trimmed V and J ends, which lost 1 base and 0 bases, there was a span of 4 bases. CDR1 and CDR2 (germline): PRHDT, FYEKMQ (reference sequence). This CDR3 comprises 13 residues. CDR3 protein: CASSLVLSYEQYF. CDR3 DNA: TGTGCCAGCAGCTTAGTTCTCTCCTACGAGCAGTACTTC.

V usage is TRBV5-1 and J usage is TRBJ2-7, with TRBD2 identical over 8 bases. There are 15 residues in the CDR3. Germline V gene lookup returns CDR1 SGHRS and CDR2 YFSETQ. V shed 4 bases and J 7 bases; nucleotides not matched to a gene: 13. The DNA of the CDR3 is TGCGCCAGCAGCCGAGGACTAGCCATGGGTGGTGAGCAGTACTTC. Translation gives CASSRGLAMGGEQYF.

The chain recombines TRBV4-2 with TRBJ1-1, with D possibly matching TRBD1 (5 bases). Trimming removed 4 bases at V and 1 base at J, with 10 bases between. The germline CDR1 and CDR2 sequences are LGHNA and YNFKEQ. The CDR3 extends over 14 amino acids. The CDR3 is CASSLDNQNTEAFF. CDR3 nucleotides: TGTGCCAGCAGCCTGGACAATCAGAACACTGAAGCTTTCTTT.

The chain couples TRBV29-1 to TRBJ1-2; the match to TRBD1 covers 12 bases. V lost 7 bases, J lost 3 bases, and 15 bases stayed unmatched. This CDR3 contains 17 residues. Germline CDR1 and CDR2: SQVTM and ANQGSEA. The CDR3 DNA reads TGCAGCGCCTCCGGGACAGGGGGCGCGTGGGGATACTATGGCTACACCTTC. Amino acid sequence: CSASGTGGAWGYYGYTF.

This clone was counted between two and nine times. The chain combines TRBV6-6 with TRBJ1-2; D unclear. V was clipped by 2 bases and J by 0 bases, with 13 bases between them. CDR3 length: 16 residues. Germline CDR1 and CDR2: MNHNY and SVGAGI (reference sequence). The CDR3: CASSYPPGSTNYGYTF. In DNA form, the CDR3 reads TGTGCCAGCAGTTACCCCCCCGGGAGTACTAACTATGGCTACACCTTC.

This rearrangement joins TRBV19 to TRBJ1-5, with a possible D match to TRBD1 (6 bases). Per germline, CDR1 LNHDA and CDR2 SQIVND (reference sequence). The CDR3 sequence is 18 residues long. V was clipped by 3 bases and J by 2 bases, with 20 bases between them. In DNA, the CDR3 is TGTGCCAGTAGTATGTCCAGGGGAAGCGGTAGAGGCAATCAGCCCCAGCATTTT. Translated: CASSMSRGSGRGNQPQHF.

The chain employs TRBV4-1 and TRBJ1-4; 10 nucleotides line up with TRBD1. Per the germline V gene, CDR1 is MGHRA and CDR2 is YSYEKL. The CDR3 contains 17 residues. The J segment lost 6 bases and the V segment lost 0 bases, leaving 7 bases of the junction unmatched. The CDR3 region has the DNA TGCGCCAGCAGCCAAGAATTTCGAGGGACAGGGGATGAAAAACTGTTTTTT. Encoded protein: CASSQEFRGTGDEKLFF.

V and J are TRBV28 and TRBJ1-2; D is undetermined. The V gene lost 7 bases and the J gene lost 2 bases, with 20 bases spanning the gap. CDR1 and CDR2 (germline): MDHEN, SYDVKM. This CDR3 is built from 16 residues. CDR3 coding DNA: TGTGCCAGCATCATATCCGGGCCCCGGAGAAACTATGGCTACACCTTC. Its translation is CASIISGPRRNYGYTF.

The genes are TRBV7-3 and TRBJ1-1; D call uncertain. The CDR3 length is 16 residues. V was shortened by 4 bases and J by 0 bases, with 15 bases between the two germline ends. Looked up from germline, CDR1 is SGHTA and CDR2 is FQGTGA. CDR3 DNA: TGTGCCAGCAGCTCAAGGTCCGGGTTCATGAACACTGAAGCTTTCTTT. Amino acid sequence: CASSSRSGFMNTEAFF. Variable domain in full (rest from reference TRBV7-3 and TRBJ1-1): GAGVSQTPSNKVTEKGKYVELRCDPISGHTALYWYRQSLGQGPEFLIYFQGTGAADDSGLPNDRFFAVRPEGSVSTLKIQRTERGDSAVYLCASSSRSGFMNTEAFFGQGTRLTVV.

The chain joins TRBV7-3 to TRBJ2-7; 7 bases align to TRBD2. Germline loops: CDR1 SGHTA, CDR2 FQGTGA. The CDR3 runs 14 residues. V lost 2 bases to trimming and J lost 6 bases; unmatched junction nucleotides: 7. For the CDR3, the DNA is TGTGCCAGCAGCTTACGGCGGGAGTGGGGCGAGCAGTACTTC. This encodes CASSLRREWGEQYF.

The rearrangement links TRBV11-1 to TRBJ1-3; no clear D gene. This CDR3 is built from 13 residues. Trimming removed 3 bases from V and 4 bases from J, with 7 bases in between. Germline lookup yields CDR1 SGHAT and CDR2 FQDESV (reference sequence). CDR3 DNA: TGTGCCAGCAGCTTCAGTCTCGGAAACACCATATATTTT. It yields the protein CASSFSLGNTIYF.

As DNA, the CDR3 is TGTGCCAGCGGCGTCGGGACAGGTTCCTACGAGCAGTACTTC. Residues: CASGVGTGSYEQYF. The chain combines TRBV11-1 with TRBJ2-7, with 8 positions matching TRBD1. Unmatched junction bases numbered 7, after V lost 8 bases and J lost 1 base. This CDR3 comprises 14 residues. Per germline, CDR1 SGHAT and CDR2 FQDESV (reference sequence).

This chain connects TRBV24-1 to TRBJ2-1; 13 nucleotides match TRBD2. V was clipped by 4 bases and J by 12 bases; unmatched bases: 14. The germline CDR1 and CDR2 sequences are KGHDR and SFDVKD. The CDR3 contains 17 residues. Here the CDR3 DNA reads TGTGCCACCAGTGACCCGACTAGCGGGGGGCCCGGTTTGTCGCAGTTCTTC. The encoded protein is CATSDPTSGGPGLSQFF.

This clone was picked up a small number of times. This rearrangement joins TRBV7-2 to TRBJ1-2; D may be TRBD1 (5 bases). CDR1 is SGHTA and CDR2 is FQGNSA in the germline V gene. V was pared by 5 bases and J by 3 bases, with 16 bases between. The CDR3 has 15 residues. In DNA form, the CDR3 reads TGTGCCAGCAGCCGCCCGGCGGGGCAGGACTATGGCTACACCTTC. This sequence encodes CASSRPAGQDYGYTF. Based on the CDR3 plus reference TRBV7-2 and TRBJ1-2, the full variable domain is GAGVSQSPSNKVTEKGKDVELRCDPISGHTALYWYRQSLGQGLEFLIYFQGNSAPDKSGLPSDRFSAERTGGSVSTLTIQRTQQEDSAVYLCASSRPAGQDYGYTFGSGTRLTVV.

The chain employs TRBV7-8 and TRBJ1-3; no clear D gene. Germline CDR1 and CDR2: SGHVS and FQNEAQ. The V gene lost 6 bases and the J gene lost 0 bases, with 12 bases spanning the gap. The CDR3 consists of 15 residues. Here the CDR3 reads CASSFGPDSGNTIYF. The CDR3 DNA reads TGTGCCAGCAGTTTTGGGCCGGACTCTGGAAACACCATATATTTT.